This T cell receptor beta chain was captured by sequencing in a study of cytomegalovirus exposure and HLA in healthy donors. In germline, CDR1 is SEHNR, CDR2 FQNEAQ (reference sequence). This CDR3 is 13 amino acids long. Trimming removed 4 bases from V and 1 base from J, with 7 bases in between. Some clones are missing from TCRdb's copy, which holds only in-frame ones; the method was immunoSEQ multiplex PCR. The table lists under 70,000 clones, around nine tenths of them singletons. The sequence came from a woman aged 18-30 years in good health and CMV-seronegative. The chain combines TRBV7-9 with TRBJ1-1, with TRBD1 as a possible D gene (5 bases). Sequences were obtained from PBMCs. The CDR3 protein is CASSSQGNTEAFF. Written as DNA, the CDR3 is TGTGCCAGCAGCTCGCAGGGGAACACTGAAGCTTTCTTT.